Shown below are 10 T cell receptor beta chains from a single sample sequenced in a study of control samples from healthy donors and cancer patients. TCRdb's copy holds only in-frame clones and misses some; the assay was immunoSEQ multiplex PCR. Here the sample spans 65,000 to 80,000 clones, approximately 91% being singletons. Sequenced input: PBMCs. These receptor sequences come from a woman aged 50 to 60 with colorectal cancer.

This chain links TRBV19 with TRBJ1-5; TRBD1 agrees at 7 bases. This CDR3 region has 17 residues. The germline V gene has CDR1 LNHDA and CDR2 SQIVND (reference sequence). J was trimmed by 3 bases and V by 5 bases; bases with no gene match: 13. The CDR3 loop is CASSPPSWTGYNQPQHF. The CDR3, as DNA: TGTGCCAGTAGTCCGCCATCGTGGACAGGATACAATCAGCCCCAGCATTTT.

Only a few counts were recorded for this clone. The chain couples TRBV7-9 to TRBJ1-3, with TRBD1 as a possible D gene (5 bases). V shed 4 bases and J shed 0 bases, with 10 bases lying between them. Germline V gene lookup returns CDR1 SEHNR and CDR2 FQNEAQ (reference sequence). The CDR3 length is 15 residues. This CDR3 is CASSSDILSGNTIYF. CDR3 bases: TGTGCCAGCAGCTCGGACATCCTCTCTGGAAACACCATATATTTT.

The rearrangement links TRBV10-1 to TRBJ2-5; 8 bases agree with TRBD2. This CDR3 contains 15 residues. V lost 0 bases and J lost 5; bases outside the gene matches: 5. From germline, CDR1 is WNHNN and CDR2 SYGVQD (reference sequence). CDR3 amino acids: CASSESSGGLETQYF. The CDR3 DNA is TGCGCCAGCAGTGAGTCAAGCGGGGGACTGGAGACCCAGTACTTC.

The chain carries TRBV7-2 and TRBJ1-4; perhaps TRBD1 as D (5 bases). Germline loops: CDR1 SGHTA, CDR2 FQGNSA. The CDR3 totals 14 residues. Trimming removed 5 bases from V and 8 bases from J, with 15 bases in between. The DNA of the CDR3 is TGTGCCAGCAGCATTGTGGGGGGTGAAGAAAAACTGTTTTTT. Translation gives CASSIVGGEEKLFF.

The rearrangement joins TRBV9 to TRBJ2-5; no clear D gene. CDR1 and CDR2 (germline): SGDLS, YYNGEE. This CDR3 is 15 amino acids long. The V end lost 0 bases, the J end lost 4 bases, and 13 bases lay between the germline ends. The chain's CDR3 is CASSVESGVGETQYF. The CDR3 bases are TGTGCCAGCAGCGTAGAGTCTGGGGTAGGAGAGACCCAGTACTTC.

This clone appeared once. This sequence joins TRBV19 and TRBJ1-2, with 9 bases aligning to TRBD1. The J segment lost 2 bases and the V segment lost 8 bases, leaving 6 bases of the junction unmatched. The germline V gene encodes CDR1 LNHDA and CDR2 SQIVND (reference sequence). The CDR3 spans 14 residues. The CDR3 protein is CASRGTGLNYGYTF. CDR3 bases: TGTGCCAGTCGGGGGACAGGGTTAAACTATGGCTACACCTTC.

This chain uses TRBV25-1 with TRBJ2-5, with D possibly matching TRBD2 (5 bases). The V and J ends lost 2 bases and 5 bases respectively, with 15 bases between them. CDR1 and CDR2 from the germline V gene are MGHDK and SYGVNS. This CDR3 is built from 15 residues. The CDR3 reads CASSEGWTASETQYF. DNA for the CDR3: TGTGCCAGCAGTGAAGGGTGGACTGCTTCGGAGACCCAGTACTTC.

This rearrangement joins TRBV4-3 to TRBJ2-1; unclear D gene. This CDR3 has 13 amino acids. With 0 bases removed from V and 9 bases from J, the gap between germline ends came to 9 bases. Per the germline V gene, CDR1 is LGHNA and CDR2 is YSLEER. CDR3 coding DNA: TGCGCCAGCAGCCAAGATTACCACTTTGAGCAGTTCTTC. Its protein product is CASSQDYHFEQFF.

The chain has TRBV15 and TRBJ1-2; 7 bases align to TRBD1. The CDR3 totals 14 residues. Germline V lookup: CDR1 LNHNV, CDR2 YYDKDF (reference sequence). J lost 4 bases, V lost 6 bases, and 8 bases had no gene match. CDR3 DNA: TGTGCCACCAGGACGGGCCAGGGGGGCTATGGCTACACCTTC. Translating gives CATRTGQGGYGYTF.

This clone was recorded only once. This rearrangement joins TRBV5-8 to TRBJ1-2; D might be TRBD1 (5 bases). Germline CDR1 SGHTS, CDR2 YDEGEE. The CDR3 length is 14 residues. V lost 0 bases and J lost 5, with 11 bases in between. DNA of the CDR3: TGTGCCAGCAGCTTGGCCGGGGGATGGTATGGCTACACCTTC. Residues: CASSLAGGWYGYTF.